The 6 T cell receptor beta chains reported below all come from one sample, sequenced in a study of T cell responses to AZD1222 COVID-19 vaccine listed by TCRdb under 2021. Taken with the paper, the label for time point translates to: baseline before first vaccination. Receptors were amplified or captured by the immunoSEQ multiplex PCR assay. Not all clones reach the TCRdb copy of this immuneACCESS table, which keeps in-frame sequences only. Checked studies attribute under half of the gap to unresolved V genes and leave the rest unexplained. This sample has fewer than 150,000 clones in its table, and about 88% of those were observed once. Around 4.7% of the sample rests with the top ten. The material was peripheral blood, obtained on day 0 of AZD1222 vaccination. The receptors stem from an adult in good health.

The genes are TRBV9 and TRBJ1-5, with D unclear. The germline V and J ends were trimmed by 0 bases and 5 bases, with 15 bases remaining between them. The CDR3 has 16 amino acids. Germline loops: CDR1 SGDLS, CDR2 YYNGEE. CDR3 loop: CASSVVRHPMHQPQHF. The CDR3 DNA reads TGTGCCAGCAGCGTAGTGAGACACCCAATGCATCAGCCCCAGCATTTT.

V usage is TRBV7-9 and J usage is TRBJ1-1; D is ambiguous. V shed 2 bases and J shed 9 bases, with 16 bases lying between them. CDR3 size: 14 residues. CDR1 is SEHNR and CDR2 is FQNEAQ in the germline V gene (reference sequence). CDR3 sequence: CASSLYGPSRKAFF. Here the CDR3 DNA reads TGTGCCAGCAGCTTATATGGACCCAGTAGAAAAGCTTTCTTT.

V usage is TRBV9 and J usage is TRBJ1-6, with D possibly matching TRBD1 (6 bases). Germline loops: CDR1 SGDLS, CDR2 YYNGEE. The CDR3 consists of 15 residues. V shed 0 bases and J shed 6 bases, with 10 bases lying between them. CDR3 DNA: TGTGCCAGCAGCGTAGATGGGACAACTAATTCACCCCTCCACTTT. It codes for CASSVDGTTNSPLHF.

The chain recombines TRBV7-8 with TRBJ2-1, with D unclear. The CDR3 runs to 14 residues. Deletions cut 1 base from V and 4 bases from J, with 8 bases between. CDR1 SGHVS and CDR2 FQNEAQ come from the germline V gene. CDR3 bases: TGTGCCAGCAGCTTAGGAAGGAGATACAATGAGCAGTTCTTC. Protein product: CASSLGRRYNEQFF.

V and J are TRBV3-1 (or the pseudogene TRBV3-2) and TRBJ1-3; D not resolved. Trimming left V 1 base short and J 4 bases short, with 8 bases between. The length of the CDR3 is 14 residues. Germline CDR1 reads LGHDT; CDR2 reads YNNKEL (reference sequence). CDR3 region: CASSQAGSGNTIYF. As DNA, the CDR3 is TGTGCCAGCAGCCAAGCGGGGTCCGGAAACACCATATATTTT.

This chain uses TRBV4-1 with TRBJ2-5; 7 bases fit TRBD1. The J segment lost 1 base and the V segment lost 4 bases, leaving 6 bases of the junction unmatched. Germline CDR1 and CDR2: MGHRA and YSYEKL. The CDR3 contains 15 residues. The chain's CDR3 is CASSRYSGGQETQYF. In DNA, the CDR3 is TGCGCCAGCAGCCGCTACTCAGGGGGCCAAGAGACCCAGTACTTC.